Listed here are 17 T cell receptor beta chains from one sample, sequenced in a study of Ad26.COV2.S vaccination and SARS-CoV-2 variants. Assay: immunoSEQ multiplex PCR; the TCRdb copy retains only in-frame clones and omits some. The sample has about 180,000 clones, about 83% seen once; the top ten hold about 5.5%. This material consisted of peripheral blood, taken after recovery from COVID-19. The receptors originated from a human donor who had recovered from COVID-19.

This chain joins TRBV5-1 and TRBJ2-7; perhaps TRBD1 as D (5 bases). This CDR3 has 14 amino acids. Per germline, CDR1 SGHRS and CDR2 YFSETQ. Trimming pared 1 base from V and 5 bases from J, leaving 13 bases between. In DNA form, the CDR3 reads TGCGCCAGCAGCTTGCTGCCAGGGTCCCACGAGCAGTACTTC. It encodes CASSLLPGSHEQYF.

The DNA of the CDR3 is TGTGCCAGCAGCTTAGGCGGGTACTATGGCTACACCTTC. Residues: CASSLGGYYGYTF. This chain links TRBV7-9 with TRBJ1-2, with no clear D. The ends were cut back, 1 base at V and 3 bases at J, with 6 bases in the middle. The CDR3 runs to 13 residues. Germline V gene data show CDR1 as SEHNR and CDR2 as FQNEAQ (reference sequence).

A single count supports this clone. The sample carries other DNA sequences with the same CDR3. The chain couples TRBV7-2 to TRBJ1-2, with D unclear. From germline, CDR1 is SGHTA and CDR2 FQGNSA. The CDR3 is 14 residues long. Trimming shortened V by 7 bases and J by 4 bases, and 16 bases separated the two germline ends. CDR3 in DNA: TGTGCCAGCACCCGACGAGGGCAGCCCTATGGCTACACCTTC. As protein: CASTRRGQPYGYTF.

The chain employs TRBV12-3 or TRBV12-4 and TRBJ2-3; D is perhaps TRBD1 (6 bases). The CDR3 extends over 13 amino acids. V was cut by 4 bases and J by 2 bases, with 7 bases left in between. The CDR3 DNA reads as TGTGCCAGCAGTTCAGGGGTCACAGATACGCAGTATTTT. Encoded protein: CASSSGVTDTQYF.

The chain uses TRBV28 and TRBJ2-1, with 10 positions matching TRBD2. The ends lost 6 bases at V and 9 bases at J; junction bases unmatched: 8. Germline CDR1 and CDR2: MDHEN and SYDVKM. The CDR3 totals 14 residues. The CDR3, as DNA: TGTGCCAGCAGACAGCGGGGGGGTTCATTTGAGCAGTTCTTC. Translation: CASRQRGGSFEQFF.

V usage is TRBV9 and J usage is TRBJ2-3, with D perhaps matching TRBD2 (6 bases). CDR1 SGDLS and CDR2 YYNGEE come from the germline V gene. Trimming took off 0 bases at V and 1 base at J, with 9 bases between the two ends. The CDR3 extends over 15 amino acids. CDR3 in amino acids: CASSVGPSGTDTQYF. In DNA form, the CDR3 reads TGTGCCAGCAGCGTAGGGCCTAGCGGCACAGATACGCAGTATTTT.

The chain is built from TRBV7-6 and TRBJ2-3, with D perhaps matching TRBD1 (6 bases). V dropped 5 bases and J dropped 6 bases, with 9 bases sitting between them. CDR3 length: 12 residues. Germline CDR1 reads SGHVS; CDR2 reads FNYEAQ. Here the CDR3 DNA reads TGTGCCAGCAGCCACAGGGATGATACGCAGTATTTT. Translation: CASSHRDDTQYF. Variable domain in full (rest from reference TRBV7-6 and TRBJ2-3): GAGVSQSPRYKVTKRGQDVALRCDPISGHVSLYWYRQALGQGPEFLTYFNYEAQQDKSGLPNDRFSAERPEGSISTLTIQRTEQRDSAMYRCASSHRDDTQYFGPGTRLTVL.

Points on this clone: This specimen includes other DNA sequences encoding the same CDR3. The CDR3 loop is CASSGLNQPQHF. Written as DNA, the CDR3 is TGTGCCAGCTCCGGACTAAATCAGCCCCAGCATTTT. The rearrangement joins TRBV19 to TRBJ1-5; no reliable D call. CDR1 and CDR2 from the germline V gene are LNHDA and SQIVND (reference sequence). Trimming pared 9 bases from V and 4 bases from J, leaving 10 bases between. The CDR3 totals 12 residues.

CDR3 coding DNA: TGTGCCAGTAGTAAGGGACTAGCGGGAGGAGACGAGCAGTACTTC. This translates into CASSKGLAGGDEQYF. V and J are TRBV19 and TRBJ2-7; 15 nucleotides align to TRBD2. The CDR3 consists of 15 residues. The ends lost 4 bases at V and 5 bases at J; junction bases unmatched: 3. CDR1 is LNHDA and CDR2 is SQIVND in the germline V gene (reference sequence).

A few counts support this clone. The chain is built from TRBV14 and TRBJ1-1; D remains unclear. Germline V gene sequence: CDR1 SGHDN, CDR2 FVKESK. CDR3 length equals 15 residues. Trimming took off 0 bases at V and 4 bases at J, with 12 bases between the two ends. CDR3: CASSQDPGILTEAFF. CDR3 DNA: TGTGCCAGCAGCCAAGACCCCGGGATCCTCACTGAAGCTTTCTTT.

The chain links TRBV7-8 to TRBJ1-2; TRBD1 might be the D (5 bases). Germline CDR1 reads SGHVS; CDR2 reads FQNEAQ. The V and J ends lost 4 bases and 2 bases respectively, with 8 bases between them. The CDR3 totals 13 residues. The CDR3 nucleotides read TGTGCCAGCAGCTCAGGGTTGAACTATGGCTACACCTTC. This sequence encodes CASSSGLNYGYTF.

V usage is TRBV6-5 and J usage is TRBJ1-2; TRBD1 is a possible D gene (5 bases). V lost 10 bases, J lost 7 bases, and 19 bases lay in between. Looked up from germline, CDR1 is MNHEY and CDR2 is SVGAGI. The CDR3 loop spans 13 amino acids. The CDR3, as DNA: TGTGCCACCCGAACCGGGGCCCCGTCTGGCTACACCTTC. Translation: CATRTGAPSGYTF.

V is TRBV28 and J is TRBJ2-1; 9 positions agree with TRBD1. The CDR3 length is 16 residues. After removal of 5 bases from V and 7 bases from J, the junction contained 12 bases not matched to a gene. CDR1 is MDHEN, CDR2 SYDVKM, per germline. This chain's CDR3 is CASSPPLGTGKNEQFF. CDR3 nucleotide sequence: TGTGCCAGCAGTCCTCCTCTCGGGACAGGGAAGAATGAGCAGTTCTTC.

J is TRBJ2-2 and V is TRBV21-1; the table's TRBD2 call for D was not verified on the DNA. TRBV21-1 is a listed pseudogene. CDR3 length: 22 amino acids. This CDR3 reads CASSKDLSSTSGRAPNTGELFF. The CDR3 nucleotides are TGTGCCAGCAGCAAAGACTTATCCTCAACTAGCGGGAGGGCCCCGAACACCGGGGAGCTGTTTTTT.

This clone appeared a single time. The rearrangement joins TRBV4-1 to TRBJ1-5; D remains unclear. CDR1 and CDR2 from the germline V gene are MGHRA and YSYEKL. This CDR3 spans 15 amino acids. The V gene lost 4 bases and the J gene lost 2 bases, with 12 bases spanning the gap. This CDR3 is CASSPNDEGNQPQHF. DNA of the CDR3: TGCGCCAGCAGCCCTAACGACGAGGGCAATCAGCCCCAGCATTTT.

V gene TRBV5-4 combines with J gene TRBJ1-1; TRBD1 is a possible D gene (5 bases). Trimming took 0 bases from V and 4 from J, leaving 10 bases between them. This CDR3 is 14 amino acids long. Germline-derived CDR1 and CDR2 are SGHNT and YYREEE (reference sequence). DNA for the CDR3: TGTGCCAGCAGCTTGGTAGACCAGGGCACTGAAGCTTTCTTT. Its protein product is CASSLVDQGTEAFF.

This chain uses TRBV15 with TRBJ1-6; TRBD1 aligns across 7 bases. CDR3 length equals 15 residues. Germline lookup yields CDR1 LNHNV and CDR2 YYDKDF (reference sequence). Trimming cost V 6 bases and J 7 bases; bases outside gene matches: 9. CDR3: CATRQWQGENSPLHF. The CDR3 nucleotides are TGTGCCACCAGACAGTGGCAGGGGGAGAATTCACCCCTCCACTTT. The full variable domain, in which reference TRBV15 and TRBJ1-6 provide the parts outside the CDR3, is DAMVIQNPRYQVTQFGKPVTLSCSQTLNHNVMYWYQQKSSQAPKLLFHYYDKDFNNEADTPDNFQSRRPNTSFCFLDIRSPGLGDTAMYLCATRQWQGENSPLHFGNGTRLTVT.